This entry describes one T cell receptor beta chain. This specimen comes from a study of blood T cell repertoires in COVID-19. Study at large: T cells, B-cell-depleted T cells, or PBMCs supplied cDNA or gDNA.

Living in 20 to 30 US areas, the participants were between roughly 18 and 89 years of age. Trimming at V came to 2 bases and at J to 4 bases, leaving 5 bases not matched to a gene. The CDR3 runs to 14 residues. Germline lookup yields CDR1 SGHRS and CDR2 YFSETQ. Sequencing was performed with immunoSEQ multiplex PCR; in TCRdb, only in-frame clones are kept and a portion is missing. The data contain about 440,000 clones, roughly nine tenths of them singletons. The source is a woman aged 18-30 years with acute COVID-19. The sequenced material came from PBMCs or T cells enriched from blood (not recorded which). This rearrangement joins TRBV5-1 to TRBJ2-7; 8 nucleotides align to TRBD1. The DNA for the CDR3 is TGCGCCAGCAGCTTCCGGGACAGGTCATACGAGCAGTACTTC. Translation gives CASSFRDRSYEQYF. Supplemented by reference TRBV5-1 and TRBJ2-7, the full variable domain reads KAGVTQTPRYLIKTRGQQVTLSCSPISGHRSVSWYQQTPGQGLQFLFEYFSETQRNKGNFPGRFSGRQFSNSRSEMNVSTLELGDSALYLCASSFRDRSYEQYFGPGTRLTVT.